This T cell receptor beta chain came from a study of shared clonotypes between healthy human individuals. About the study: Donor ages ranged 18 to 49 years: two women, a few men.

Clones were sequenced by immunoSEQ multiplex PCR, and TCRdb holds only the in-frame ones, with some missing. The data show about 2 million clones, with roughly 95% seen just once and roughly 1.2% held by the top ten. The CDR3 is 15 residues long. CDR1 and CDR2 from the germline V gene are LGHNA and YSLEER. The junction had 1 base not matched to a gene; V was cut back by 1 base and J by 4 bases. Cells designated naive CD8 were CD45RO-negative and were positively selected for CCR7, with terminally differentiated effector memory CD45RA+ cells excluded. This sequence originates from a man younger than 35 in good health. The rearrangement uses TRBV4-3 and TRBJ2-5; 12 nucleotides agree with TRBD2. The specimen was naive CD8+ T cells sorted from blood. CDR3 in amino acids: CASSQALAGGETQYF. The CDR3 DNA follows: TGCGCCAGCAGCCAAGCACTAGCGGGAGGAGAGACCCAGTACTTC.